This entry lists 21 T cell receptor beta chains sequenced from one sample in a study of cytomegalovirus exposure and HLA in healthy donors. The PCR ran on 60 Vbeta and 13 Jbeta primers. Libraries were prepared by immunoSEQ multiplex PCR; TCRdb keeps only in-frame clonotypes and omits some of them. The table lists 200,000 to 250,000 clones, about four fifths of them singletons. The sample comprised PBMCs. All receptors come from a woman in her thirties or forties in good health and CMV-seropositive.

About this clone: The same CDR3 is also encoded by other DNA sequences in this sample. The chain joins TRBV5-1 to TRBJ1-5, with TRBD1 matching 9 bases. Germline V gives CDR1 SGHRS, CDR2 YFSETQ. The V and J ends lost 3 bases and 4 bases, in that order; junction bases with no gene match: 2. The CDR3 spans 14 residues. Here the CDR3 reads CASSSGQGNQPQHF. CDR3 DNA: TGCGCCAGCAGCTCCGGACAGGGGAATCAGCCCCAGCATTTT.

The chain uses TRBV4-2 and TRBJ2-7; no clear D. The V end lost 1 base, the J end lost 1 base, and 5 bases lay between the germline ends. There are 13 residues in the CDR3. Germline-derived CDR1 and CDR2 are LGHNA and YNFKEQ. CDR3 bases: TGTGCCAGCAGCCAAGGCGGATCCTACGAGCAGTACTTC. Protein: CASSQGGSYEQYF.

The CDR3 spells CASSTGGTATQPQHF. In nucleotides, the CDR3 is TGTGCCAGCAGCACGGGGGGGACAGCCACTCAGCCCCAGCATTTT. The genes are TRBV9 and TRBJ1-5; TRBD1 aligns across 7 bases. V lost 4 bases, J lost 6 bases, and 10 bases stayed unmatched. The CDR3 is 15 residues long. Germline loops: CDR1 SGDLS, CDR2 YYNGEE.

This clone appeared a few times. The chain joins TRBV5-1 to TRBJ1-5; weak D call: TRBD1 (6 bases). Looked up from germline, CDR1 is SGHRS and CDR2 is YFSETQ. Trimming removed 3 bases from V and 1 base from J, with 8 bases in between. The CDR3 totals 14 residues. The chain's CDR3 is CASSSGQSNQPQHF. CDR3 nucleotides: TGCGCCAGCAGCTCAGGACAGAGCAATCAGCCCCAGCATTTT.

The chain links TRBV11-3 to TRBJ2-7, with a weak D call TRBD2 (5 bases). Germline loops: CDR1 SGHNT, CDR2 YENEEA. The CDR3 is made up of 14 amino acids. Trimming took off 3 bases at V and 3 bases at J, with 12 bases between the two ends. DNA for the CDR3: TGTGCCAGCAGCTTGATAGGACTCAACTACGAGCAGTACTTC. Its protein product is CASSLIGLNYEQYF.

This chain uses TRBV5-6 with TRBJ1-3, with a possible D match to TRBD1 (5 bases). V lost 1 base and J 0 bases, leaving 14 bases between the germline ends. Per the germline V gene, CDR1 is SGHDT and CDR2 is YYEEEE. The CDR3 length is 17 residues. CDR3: CASSLLGEGLSGNTIYF. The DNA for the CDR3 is TGTGCCAGCAGCTTGTTAGGCGAGGGACTCTCTGGAAACACCATATATTTT. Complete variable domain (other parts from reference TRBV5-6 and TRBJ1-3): DAGVTQSPTHLIKTRGQQVTLRCSPKSGHDTVSWYQQALGQGPQFIFQYYEEEERQRGNFPDRFSGHQFPNYSSELNVNALLLGDSALYLCASSLLGEGLSGNTIYFGEGSWLTVV.

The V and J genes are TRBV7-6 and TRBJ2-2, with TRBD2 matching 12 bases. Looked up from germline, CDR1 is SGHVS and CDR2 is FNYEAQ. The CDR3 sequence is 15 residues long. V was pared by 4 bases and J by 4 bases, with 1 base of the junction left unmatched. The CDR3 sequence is CASSSSGGATGELFF. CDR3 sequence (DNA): TGTGCCAGCAGCTCTAGCGGGGGGGCCACCGGGGAGCTGTTTTTT.

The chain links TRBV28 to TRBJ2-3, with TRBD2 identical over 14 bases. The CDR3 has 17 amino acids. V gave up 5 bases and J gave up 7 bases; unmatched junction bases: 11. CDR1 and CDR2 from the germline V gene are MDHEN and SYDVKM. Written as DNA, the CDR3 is TGTGCCAGCAGTCCTCCCGCCGGGACTAGCGGGAGAAATACGCAGTATTTT. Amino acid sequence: CASSPPAGTSGRNTQYF.

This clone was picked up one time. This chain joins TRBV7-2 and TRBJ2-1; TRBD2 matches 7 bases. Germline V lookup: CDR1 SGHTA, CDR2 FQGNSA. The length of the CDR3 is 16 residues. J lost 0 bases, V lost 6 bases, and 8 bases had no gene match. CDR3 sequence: CASSSLGGSSYNEQFF. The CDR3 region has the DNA TGTGCCAGCAGTTCGCTCGGGGGGAGCTCCTACAATGAGCAGTTCTTC.

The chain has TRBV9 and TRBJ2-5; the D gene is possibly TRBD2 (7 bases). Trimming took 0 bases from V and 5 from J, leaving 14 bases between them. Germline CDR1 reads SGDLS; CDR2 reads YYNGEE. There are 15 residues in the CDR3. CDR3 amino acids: CASSVESGGLETQYF. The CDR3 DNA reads TGTGCCAGCAGCGTAGAATCGGGGGGCTTGGAGACCCAGTACTTC.

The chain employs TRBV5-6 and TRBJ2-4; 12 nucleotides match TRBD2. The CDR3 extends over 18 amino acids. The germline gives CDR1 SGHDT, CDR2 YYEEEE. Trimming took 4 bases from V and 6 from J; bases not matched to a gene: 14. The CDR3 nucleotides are TGTGCCAGCAGCCCGATGCTAGCGGGGGGGCCGAGGGTAAACATTCAGTACTTC. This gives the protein CASSPMLAGGPRVNIQYF.

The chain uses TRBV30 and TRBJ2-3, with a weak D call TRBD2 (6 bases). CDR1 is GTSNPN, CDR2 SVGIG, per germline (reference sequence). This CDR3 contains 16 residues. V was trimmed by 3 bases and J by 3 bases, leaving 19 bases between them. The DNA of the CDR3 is TGTGCCTGGAGGGGAATTGCGGGGAAGGGGACAGATACGCAGTATTTT. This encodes CAWRGIAGKGTDTQYF.

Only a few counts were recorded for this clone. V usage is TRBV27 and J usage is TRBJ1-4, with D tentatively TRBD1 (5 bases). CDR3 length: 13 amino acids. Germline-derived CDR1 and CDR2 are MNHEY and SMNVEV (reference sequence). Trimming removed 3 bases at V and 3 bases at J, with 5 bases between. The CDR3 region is CASSFRANEKLFF. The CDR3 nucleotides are TGTGCCAGCAGTTTCAGGGCTAATGAAAAACTGTTTTTT.

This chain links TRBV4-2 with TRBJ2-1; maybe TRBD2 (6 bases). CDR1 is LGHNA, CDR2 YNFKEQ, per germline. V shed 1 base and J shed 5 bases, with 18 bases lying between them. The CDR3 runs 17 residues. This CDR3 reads CASSQGDAVGGDNEQFF. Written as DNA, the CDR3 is TGTGCCAGCAGCCAAGGGGATGCCGTAGGAGGGGACAATGAGCAGTTCTTC.

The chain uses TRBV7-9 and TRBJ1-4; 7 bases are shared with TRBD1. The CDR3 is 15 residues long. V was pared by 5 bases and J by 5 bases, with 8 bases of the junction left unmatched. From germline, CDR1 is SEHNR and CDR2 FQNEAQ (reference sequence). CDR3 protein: CASSRQGPINEKLFF. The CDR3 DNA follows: TGTGCCAGCAGCAGACAGGGTCCGATAAATGAAAAACTGTTTTTT.

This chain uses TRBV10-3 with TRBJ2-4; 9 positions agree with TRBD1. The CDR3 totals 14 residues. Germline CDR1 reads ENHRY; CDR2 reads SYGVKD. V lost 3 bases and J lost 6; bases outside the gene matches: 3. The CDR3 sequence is CAISDGQGRNIQYF. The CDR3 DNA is TGTGCCATCAGTGACGGACAGGGGAGAAACATTCAGTACTTC.

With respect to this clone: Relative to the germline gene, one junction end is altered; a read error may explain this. In nucleotides, the CDR3 is TGTGCCAGCAGCAATGGGGGGGCAGGGGACTACGAGCAGTCCTTC. Translated, it gives CASSNGGAGDYEQSF. V and J are TRBV5-6 and TRBJ2-7; weak D call: TRBD2 (7 bases). Germline values: CDR1 SGHDT, CDR2 YYEEEE. This CDR3 comprises 15 residues.

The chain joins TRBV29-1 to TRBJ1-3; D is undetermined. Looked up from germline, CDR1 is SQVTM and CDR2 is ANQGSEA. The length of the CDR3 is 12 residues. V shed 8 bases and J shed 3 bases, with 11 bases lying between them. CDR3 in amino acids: CSLMTDGNTIYF. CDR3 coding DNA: TGCAGCCTAATGACTGATGGAAACACCATATATTTT.

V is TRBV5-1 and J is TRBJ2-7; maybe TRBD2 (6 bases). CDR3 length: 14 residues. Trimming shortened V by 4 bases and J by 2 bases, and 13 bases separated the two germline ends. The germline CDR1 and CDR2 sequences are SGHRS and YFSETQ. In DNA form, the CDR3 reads TGCGCCAGCAGCCAGCGGGCTGAAACCTACGAGCAGTACTTC. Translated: CASSQRAETYEQYF.

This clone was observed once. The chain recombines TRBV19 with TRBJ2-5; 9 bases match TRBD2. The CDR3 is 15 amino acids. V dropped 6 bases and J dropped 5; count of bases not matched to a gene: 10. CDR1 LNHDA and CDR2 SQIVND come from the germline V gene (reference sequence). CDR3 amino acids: CASRIEAGGGETQYF. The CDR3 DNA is TGTGCCAGTAGGATTGAGGCGGGAGGGGGCGAGACCCAGTACTTC.

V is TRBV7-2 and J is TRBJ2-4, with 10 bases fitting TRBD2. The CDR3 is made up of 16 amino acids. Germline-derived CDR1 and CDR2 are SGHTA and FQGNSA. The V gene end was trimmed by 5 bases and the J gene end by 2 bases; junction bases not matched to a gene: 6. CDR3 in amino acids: CASSQLAGMTKNIQYF. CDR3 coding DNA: TGTGCCAGCAGCCAACTAGCGGGGATGACCAAAAACATTCAGTACTTC.